Listed below are T cell receptor beta chains from one sample, sequenced in a study of T-cell memory formation after mild COVID-19. TCRdb redid the calling of the 5' RACE reads with MiXCR, one entry per CDR3 protein. The sample lists roughly 250,000 distinct CDR3 sequences, roughly a sixth occurring once. Material for sequencing was PBMCs or a T cell subset sorted from them (not recorded which). Receptor source: a young man who had mild COVID-19 (a few samples of this study predate the infection). Cell type and time point are not known. Both conserved end residues are part of each CDR3. D genes are given only for firm matches. Size is stated for part of the rows, as once, few or many counts, or as a class when the clone is expanded.

D gene: .; clone size: many; V gene: TRBV20-1; J gene: TRBJ1-2; CDR3 protein: CSVDYGYTF; CDR3 DNA: TGCAGTGTTGACTATGGCTACACCTTC
D gene: .; clone size: .; V gene: TRBV28; J gene: TRBJ1-1; CDR3 protein: CASSFEGTEAFF; CDR3 DNA: TGTGCCAGCAGTTTCGAGGGCACTGAAGCTTTCTTT
D gene: TRBD1; clone size: few; V gene: TRBV5-6; J gene: TRBJ2-5; CDR3 protein: CASSLGTVETQYF; CDR3 DNA: TGTGCCAGCAGCCTCGGGACAGTTGAGACCCAGTACTTC
D gene: .; clone size: .; V gene: TRBV4-1; J gene: TRBJ1-5; CDR3 protein: CASSQGQAENQPQHF; CDR3 DNA: TGCGCCAGCAGCCAAGGCCAGGCGGAGAATCAGCCCCAGCATTTT
D gene: TRBD2; clone size: many; V gene: TRBV20-1; J gene: TRBJ2-5; CDR3 protein: CSARLAGSWEETQYF; CDR3 DNA: TGCAGTGCTAGACTAGCGGGGAGTTGGGAAGAGACCCAGTACTTC
D gene: .; clone size: .; V gene: TRBV19; J gene: TRBJ2-7; CDR3 protein: CASSTPGTASREQYF; CDR3 DNA: TGTGCCAGTAGTACACCAGGGACGGCGTCGCGCGAGCAGTACTTC
D gene: .; clone size: .; V gene: TRBV30; J gene: TRBJ2-7; CDR3 protein: CAWSVLPARGYEQYF; CDR3 DNA: TGTGCCTGGAGTGTACTGCCGGCCCGGGGCTACGAGCAGTACTTC
D gene: .; clone size: .; V gene: TRBV7-9; J gene: TRBJ2-1; CDR3 protein: CASSPLGVRYNEQFF; CDR3 DNA: TGTGCCAGCAGCCCCTTAGGGGTTCGCTACAATGAGCAGTTCTTC
D gene: TRBD2; clone size: .; V gene: TRBV6-2/TRBV6-3; J gene: TRBJ2-5; CDR3 protein: CASRPGTSGRQETQYF; CDR3 DNA: TGTGCCAGCAGGCCCGGGACTAGCGGAAGACAAGAGACCCAGTACTTC
D gene: .; clone size: few; V gene: TRBV5-1; J gene: TRBJ2-5; CDR3 protein: CASSLGGGREETQYF; CDR3 DNA: TGCGCCAGCAGCCTCGGTGGGGGCAGGGAAGAGACCCAGTACTTC
D gene: TRBD1; clone size: .; V gene: TRBV7-2; J gene: TRBJ1-2; CDR3 protein: CASSRYRGIDYGYTF; CDR3 DNA: TGTGCCAGCAGCCGTTACAGGGGCATTGACTATGGCTACACCTTC
D gene: TRBD2; clone size: .; V gene: TRBV11-2; J gene: TRBJ2-3; CDR3 protein: CASSLRPSGGTDTQYF; CDR3 DNA: TGTGCCAGCAGCTTAAGGCCTAGCGGGGGCACAGATACGCAGTATTTT
D gene: .; clone size: few; V gene: TRBV20-1; J gene: TRBJ1-4; CDR3 protein: CSASLGNREVVF; CDR3 DNA: TGCAGTGCCTCACTCGGTAACCGGGAGGTAGTTTTT
D gene: .; clone size: few; V gene: TRBV29-1; J gene: TRBJ2-4; CDR3 protein: CSASPSRKGNKNIQYF; CDR3 DNA: TGCAGCGCCAGCCCAAGCCGAAAGGGGAATAAGAACATTCAGTACTTC
D gene: TRBD2; clone size: .; V gene: TRBV6-5; J gene: TRBJ2-4; CDR3 protein: CASSSQAGGAKNIQYF; CDR3 DNA: TGTGCCAGCAGTTCACAAGCGGGGGGAGCCAAAAACATTCAGTACTTC
D gene: TRBD1; clone size: few; V gene: TRBV5-5; J gene: TRBJ2-2; CDR3 protein: CASIPGQGTGELFF; CDR3 DNA: TGTGCCAGCATCCCCGGACAGGGTACCGGGGAGCTGTTTTTT
D gene: .; clone size: .; V gene: TRBV9; J gene: TRBJ2-1; CDR3 protein: CASYYPRGHYNEQFF; CDR3 DNA: TGTGCCAGCTATTATCCTAGGGGTCATTACAATGAGCAGTTCTTC
D gene: .; clone size: once; V gene: TRBV11-2; J gene: TRBJ2-5; CDR3 protein: CASSLRVRETQYF; CDR3 DNA: TGTGCCAGCAGCCTGAGGGTCCGGGAGACCCAGTACTTC
D gene: .; clone size: many; V gene: TRBV20-1; J gene: TRBJ1-1; CDR3 protein: CSAVPGFTEAFF; CDR3 DNA: TGCAGTGCTGTCCCGGGGTTCACTGAAGCTTTCTTT
D gene: .; clone size: few; V gene: TRBV19; J gene: TRBJ2-1; CDR3 protein: CASRIIGNNEQFF; CDR3 DNA: TGTGCCAGTCGTATAATAGGGAACAATGAGCAGTTCTTC
D gene: .; clone size: few; V gene: TRBV20-1; J gene: TRBJ2-6; CDR3 protein: CSANRGGYGANVLTF; CDR3 DNA: TGCAGTGCTAACAGGGGAGGGTATGGGGCCAACGTCCTGACTTTC
D gene: .; clone size: .; V gene: TRBV5-1; J gene: TRBJ2-5; CDR3 protein: CASSYPGQETQYF; CDR3 DNA: TGCGCCAGCAGTTACCCGGGCCAAGAGACCCAGTACTTC
D gene: .; clone size: .; V gene: TRBV9; J gene: TRBJ1-4; CDR3 protein: CASSSVAGGEKLFF; CDR3 DNA: TGTGCCAGCAGCTCGGTGGCGGGAGGTGAAAAACTGTTTTTT
D gene: .; clone size: .; V gene: TRBV6-1; J gene: TRBJ1-6; CDR3 protein: CASTFGTPNSPLHF; CDR3 DNA: TGTGCCAGCACCTTCGGGACACCTAATTCACCCCTCCACTTT